This entry describes one T cell receptor beta chain. Its cognate antigen is unknown. This sample is drawn from a study of T cell responses to AZD1222 COVID-19 vaccine. Study summary: Recipients boosted at about 4 weeks or about 12 weeks are pooled.

TCRdb keeps only in-frame clones here, not all; method: immunoSEQ multiplex PCR. The table lists some 110,000 clones, 82% of them singletons, with approximately 5.1% in the top ten. Study-level results: Unmutated variant regions are reportedly the target of nearly half of TCRs that are spike-specific. Most donors were white British, females outnumbered males, and clonal diversity was possibly underestimated.

Between the trimmed V and J ends, which lost 3 bases and 7 bases, there was a span of 12 bases. The length of the CDR3 is 13 residues. Germline CDR1 and CDR2: PRHDT and FYEKMQ (reference sequence). This receptor was identified in an adult in good health. The material was peripheral blood, obtained on day 0 of AZD1222 vaccination. This chain links TRBV13 with TRBJ1-2; D is unresolved. In DNA form, the CDR3 reads TGTGCCAGCAGCTTTTCGAACGTCGGTGGCTACACCTTC. Protein: CASSFSNVGGYTF.